The text below deals with one TCR beta chain. Losses at the gene ends were 6 bases for V and 7 bases for J; bases not matched to a gene: 11. CDR1 is SGHTA, CDR2 FQGNSA, per germline. There are 15 residues in the CDR3. The entry originates in a study of early T cells in non-severe SARS-CoV-2 infection. Using its own MiXCR run on the 5' RACE reads, TCRdb lists one record per CDR3 protein. The data contain about 64,000 distinct CDR3 sequences, 10% to 15% of them singletons. The receptor comes from an adult who was a healthcare worker with PCR-confirmed SARS-CoV-2 infection or an uninfected control (not recorded which). The sequencing used whole blood, collected at baseline. The gene calls are TRBV7-2 and TRBJ2-1; 8 positions match TRBD1. The CDR3 loop is CASSPDRGALNEQFF. CDR3 in DNA: TGTGCCAGCAGTCCTGACAGGGGTGCTTTGAATGAGCAGTTCTTC.